The 10 T cell receptor beta chains in this list originate from one sample, sequenced in a study of technical replicates of blood from several donors. The data were produced by immunoSEQ multiplex PCR, yet TCRdb's version contains in-frame clones alone and is incomplete. The table records approximately 82,000 clones, about 91% of them present only once. Sequencing input: T cells isolated from PBMCs. These receptors originate from a human donor in good health. Some clones in this sample may be carry-over from other donors' samples.

V and J are TRBV2 and TRBJ2-1; D perhaps matches TRBD2 (5 bases). The V and J ends lost 7 bases and 2 bases respectively, with 18 bases between them. This CDR3 is 16 amino acids long. Germline V gene data show CDR1 as SNHLY and CDR2 as FYNNEI. The CDR3 region has the DNA TGTGCCAGCAAATCAGAAGATAGCGTTGCCTACAATGAGCAGTTCTTC. This codes for CASKSEDSVAYNEQFF.

The chain carries TRBV4-1 and TRBJ2-3; 8 positions agree with TRBD2. Germline loops: CDR1 MGHRA, CDR2 YSYEKL. After removal of 3 bases from V and 2 bases from J, the junction contained 4 bases not matched to a gene. The CDR3 totals 15 residues. In DNA, the CDR3 is TGCGCCAGCAGCCACTTAGCGGGAACCACAGATACGCAGTATTTT. Its translation: CASSHLAGTTDTQYF.

The chain employs TRBV2 and TRBJ1-5; 9 nucleotides align to TRBD1. Trimming at V came to 6 bases and at J to 6 bases, leaving 9 bases not matched to a gene. Per the germline V gene, CDR1 is SNHLY and CDR2 is FYNNEI. The CDR3 contains 15 residues. The chain's CDR3 is CASRLGQGNGQPQHF. The CDR3 bases are TGTGCCAGCAGGTTGGGACAGGGAAACGGTCAGCCCCAGCATTTT.

The V call is TRBV4-2, the J call TRBJ1-5, with D unresolved. The CDR3 totals 13 residues. V lost 0 bases and J lost 6, with 6 bases in between. Germline V lookup: CDR1 LGHNA, CDR2 YNFKEQ. Here the CDR3 reads CASSQEFLQPQHF. The CDR3 region has the DNA TGTGCCAGCAGCCAAGAGTTCCTTCAGCCCCAGCATTTT.

V and J are TRBV30 and TRBJ2-1; tentatively, D is TRBD1 (5 bases). Germline CDR1 GTSNPN, CDR2 SVGIG (reference sequence). The CDR3 sequence is 15 residues long. The V end lost 3 bases, the J end lost 3 bases, and 15 bases lay between the germline ends. The CDR3 region is CAWRGVGANYNEQFF. The DNA of the CDR3 is TGTGCCTGGAGAGGTGTAGGGGCGAACTACAATGAGCAGTTCTTC.

The chain joins TRBV2 to TRBJ1-4; the match to TRBD1 covers 8 bases. J lost 5 bases, V lost 2 bases, and 19 bases had no gene match. Germline V gene data show CDR1 as SNHLY and CDR2 as FYNNEI. The length of the CDR3 is 20 residues. The CDR3 DNA is TGTGCCAGCAGTGAACCGGTGCTAGAGACAGGGGCCCCAAGAAATGAAAAACTGTTTTTT. This sequence encodes CASSEPVLETGAPRNEKLFF. The full variable domain, its missing parts supplied by reference TRBV2 and TRBJ1-4, is EPEVTQTPSHQVTQMGQEVILRCVPISNHLYFYWYRQILGQKVEFLVSFYNNEISEKSEIFDDQFSVERPDGSNFTLKIRSTKLEDSAMYFCASSEPVLETGAPRNEKLFFGSGTQLSVL.

J is TRBJ2-5 and V is TRBV7-9; D is possibly TRBD1 (7 bases). This CDR3 spans 15 amino acids. Trimming shortened V by 3 bases and J by 2 bases, and 13 bases separated the two germline ends. Per germline, CDR1 SEHNR and CDR2 FQNEAQ (reference sequence). CDR3: CASSFYRGGQETQYF. Here the CDR3 DNA reads TGTGCCAGCAGCTTCTACAGGGGAGGTCAAGAGACCCAGTACTTC. The variable domain in full, with the rest retrieved from reference TRBV7-9 and TRBJ2-5, is DTGVSQNPRHKITKRGQNVTFRCDPISEHNRLYWYRQTLGQGPEFLTYFQNEAQLEKSRLLSDRFSAERPKGSFSTLEIQRTEQGDSAMYLCASSFYRGGQETQYFGPGTRLLVL.

The rearrangement uses TRBV4-1 and TRBJ1-5, with D uncertain. Trimming stripped 0 bases from V and 4 bases from J, with 10 bases between. CDR3 length equals 15 residues. Per germline, CDR1 MGHRA and CDR2 YSYEKL. CDR3 sequence reads: CASSQDLAQNQPQHF. The CDR3 DNA is TGCGCCAGCAGCCAAGATCTGGCCCAAAATCAGCCCCAGCATTTT.

The J gene is TRBJ2-2, the V gene TRBV4-2, with D hard to call. CDR3 length equals 14 residues. CDR1 and CDR2 (germline): LGHNA, YNFKEQ. V was clipped by 3 bases and J by 3 bases, with 8 bases between them. CDR3 amino acids: CASSHLGDTGELFF. The DNA of the CDR3 is TGTGCCAGCAGCCACCTAGGAGACACCGGGGAGCTGTTTTTT.

The J gene is TRBJ2-6, the V gene TRBV2; 10 nucleotides match TRBD1. Germline CDR1 is SNHLY and CDR2 is FYNNEI. The CDR3 runs 17 residues. V shed 6 bases and J 0 bases; nucleotides not matched to a gene: 5. The CDR3 region is CASSSGTGASGANVLTF. The CDR3 region has the DNA TGTGCCAGCAGCTCCGGGACAGGGGCCTCTGGGGCCAACGTCCTGACTTTC.